These 3 T cell receptor beta chains were all obtained from the same sample, sequenced in a study of Graves' ophthalmopathy and Graves' hyperthyroidism. RNA transcripts provided the template for amplifying TCR beta CDR3 regions. Amplification began with first-round RT-PCR using HTBI primers, then second-round multiplex PCR was performed. TCRdb fed the multiplex PCR reads into MiXCR, producing one record per CDR3 protein. The table lists around 600,000 distinct CDR3 sequences, over 40% of them singletons. Material: peripheral blood. The receptor source for this set is an adult man with Graves' ophthalmopathy.

This clonotype was seen only a few times. The gene calls are TRBV19 and TRBJ1-4; no definite D call. V dropped 0 bases and J dropped 7 bases, with 9 bases sitting between them. Germline CDR1 LNHDA, CDR2 SQIVND (reference sequence). The length of the CDR3 is 14 residues. The CDR3 coding sequence is TGTGCCAGTAGTATAGATCCCAGCGGTGAAAAACTGTTTTTT. Translated: CASSIDPSGEKLFF.

This clonotype was observed at least ten times. This chain uses TRBV12-3 or TRBV12-4 with TRBJ1-2; the D gene is possibly TRBD1 (5 bases). Trimming took 6 bases from V and 3 from J, leaving 11 bases between them. There are 13 residues in the CDR3. This CDR3 reads CASSPTDYYGYTF. The CDR3 nucleotides read TGTGCCAGCAGCCCGACAGACTACTATGGCTACACCTTC.

V is TRBV29-1 and J is TRBJ1-2; TRBD1 matches at 7 bases. V shed 6 bases, J shed 12 bases, and the junction held 13 bases outside the gene matches. Germline V lookup: CDR1 SQVTM, CDR2 ANQGSEA. CDR3 length: 12 amino acids. CDR3 coding DNA: TGCAGCGTCCTGATCCGACAGGGCGGAAACACCTTC. Its protein is CSVLIRQGGNTF.